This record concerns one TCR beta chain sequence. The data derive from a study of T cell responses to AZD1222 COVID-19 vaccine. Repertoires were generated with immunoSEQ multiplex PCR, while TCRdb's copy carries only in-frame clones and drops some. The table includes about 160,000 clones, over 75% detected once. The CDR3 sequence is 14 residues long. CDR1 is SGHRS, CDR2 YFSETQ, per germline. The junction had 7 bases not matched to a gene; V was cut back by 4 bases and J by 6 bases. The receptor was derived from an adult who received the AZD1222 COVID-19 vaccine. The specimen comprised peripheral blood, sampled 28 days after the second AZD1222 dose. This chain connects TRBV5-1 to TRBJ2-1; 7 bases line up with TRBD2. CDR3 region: CASSPGAGSNEQFF. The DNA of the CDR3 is TGCGCCAGCAGCCCCGGAGCGGGGTCCAATGAGCAGTTCTTC.